This T cell receptor beta chain was recorded in a study of cytomegalovirus exposure and HLA in healthy donors. The PCR had 60 Vbeta and 13 Jbeta primers. Measured with immunoSEQ multiplex PCR; TCRdb has only the in-frame clones, and not every one. The sample carries about 120,000 clones, more than 60% recorded once. Trimming removed 2 bases at V and 4 bases at J, with 8 bases between. CDR3 length: 13 amino acids. Germline loops: CDR1 MNHNS, CDR2 SASEGT. This clone was detected only a few times. This sequence originates from a middle-aged man in good health and CMV-seropositive. Source material: PBMCs. The V gene is TRBV6-1, the J gene TRBJ1-2; D might be TRBD1 (5 bases). The CDR3 DNA reads TGTGCCAGCAGTGAACAGGGTTTCTATGGCTACACCTTC. This sequence encodes CASSEQGFYGYTF.